This is a list of T cell receptor beta chains from one sample in a study of blood T cell repertoires in COVID-19. Sequenced by immunoSEQ multiplex PCR; TCRdb stores in-frame clones only, minus some. Of 55,000 to 85,000 clones listed, 75% to 95% are singletons. The sequencing sample was made of peripheral blood. These receptors were taken from a woman in her late teens or twenties with acute or convalescent COVID-19. The CDR3 runs from the conserved cysteine through the conserved F or W. D genes are given only for firm matches. Expanded clones get a size class; other rows say once, few or many, or leave the size out.

V	size	J	D	length	CDR3	DNA
TRBV30	.	TRBJ2-1	TRBD1	13	CAWCNRDRDKQFF	TGTGCCTGGTGTAACCGGGACAGGGATAAGCAGTTCTTC
TRBV2	.	TRBJ2-1	TRBD2	14	CASTSGGVYNEQFF	TGTGCCAGTACTTCCGGGGGGGTATACAATGAGCAGTTCTTC
TRBV27	.	TRBJ1-1	.	14	CASSMGRSNTEAFF	TGTGCCAGCAGTATGGGCAGATCGAACACTGAAGCTTTCTTT
TRBV7-2	.	TRBJ2-3	TRBD1	15	CASSSDRAFTDTQYF	TGTGCCAGCAGCTCGGACAGGGCTTTCACAGATACGCAGTATTTT
TRBV21-1	.	TRBJ1-5	.	15	CASSDTGRGNQPQHF	TGTGCCAGCTCGGATACGGGGAGAGGCAATCAGCCCCAGCATTTT
TRBV2	.	TRBJ1-1	TRBD1	13	CASRTGQRTEAFF	TGTGCCAGCAGGACAGGGCAGAGAACTGAAGCTTTCTTT
TRBV5-6	.	TRBJ1-1	TRBD1	14	CASSLQGALTEAFF	TGTGCCAGCAGCCTCCAGGGGGCCTTAACTGAAGCTTTCTTT
TRBV2	.	TRBJ1-2	.	14	CASTPIQGNYGYTF	TGTGCCAGCACACCCATTCAGGGGAACTATGGCTACACCTTC
TRBV7-9	once	TRBJ1-1	TRBD1	16	CASSQGQGGMNTEAFF	TGTGCCAGCAGCCAAGGACAGGGGGGCATGAACACTGAAGCTTTCTTT
TRBV5-4	.	TRBJ2-3	TRBD2	16	CASSSGLAGETDTQYF	TGTGCCAGCAGCTCTGGACTAGCGGGGGAAACAGATACGCAGTATTTT
TRBV24-1	.	TRBJ2-1	TRBD1	15	CATSDAGTVTNEQFF	TGTGCCACCAGTGATGCCGGGACAGTTACCAATGAGCAGTTCTTC
TRBV3-1/TRBV3-2	.	TRBJ2-2	TRBD2	18	CASSQDRRAGGRTGELFF	TGTGCCAGCAGCCAAGATCGTAGAGCGGGGGGGCGTACCGGGGAGCTGTTTTTT
TRBV6-5	.	TRBJ2-5	.	14	CASSYSPLQETQYF	TGTGCCAGCAGTTACTCGCCACTCCAAGAGACCCAGTACTTC
TRBV5-1	.	TRBJ2-2	.	16	CASSPRTDTNTGELFF	TGCGCCAGCAGCCCCCGGACAGACACGAACACCGGGGAGCTGTTTTTT
TRBV3-1/TRBV3-2	.	TRBJ2-1	.	12	CASSDTGLREFF	TGTGCCAGCAGCGATACGGGACTGAGGGAGTTCTTC
TRBV6-1	once	TRBJ1-4	.	16	CASSEARGIRTEKLFF	TGTGCCAGCAGTGAAGCTCGGGGAATTCGTACCGAAAAACTGTTTTTT
TRBV6-5	.	TRBJ2-1	.	13	CASSYSSGGEQFF	TGTGCCAGCAGTTACTCTAGCGGCGGAGAGCAGTTCTTC
TRBV7-9	.	TRBJ2-1	TRBD2	17	CASSPLPPSGRVDEQFF	TGTGCCAGCAGCCCCCTCCCCCCTAGCGGGAGAGTAGATGAGCAGTTCTTC
TRBV6-5	.	TRBJ2-7	TRBD2	13	CASRGGSSYEQYF	TGTGCCAGCAGAGGCGGGAGCTCCTACGAGCAGTACTTC
TRBV6-5	once	TRBJ1-6	.	13	CASRVAYNSPLHF	TGTGCCAGCAGGGTAGCCTATAATTCACCCCTCCACTTT
TRBV2	.	TRBJ1-1	.	12	CASSEQGGEAFF	TGTGCCAGCAGTGAACAGGGAGGGGAAGCTTTCTTT
TRBV28	.	TRBJ1-6	.	15	CASSLDQGFRSPLHF	TGTGCCAGCAGTTTAGACCAGGGCTTTCGTTCACCCCTCCACTTT
TRBV27	.	TRBJ1-2	.	14	CASSPGLRGYGYTF	TGTGCCAGCAGTCCCGGGCTCCGGGGCTATGGCTACACCTTC
TRBV10-2	.	TRBJ1-2	TRBD1	14	CASSESQGAGGYTF	TGCGCCAGCAGTGAGTCGCAGGGGGCCGGCGGCTACACCTTC
TRBV2	.	TRBJ1-6	.	12	CASSDPVAPLHF	TGTGCCAGCAGTGACCCGGTGGCACCCCTCCACTTT
TRBV7-9	.	TRBJ2-5	TRBD1	15	CASSPGTVPRGTQYF	TGTGCCAGCAGCCCCGGGACAGTCCCGAGGGGAACCCAGTACTTC
TRBV6-5	.	TRBJ2-5	.	14	CASRRQSYQETQYF	TGTGCCAGCAGACGACAGAGCTACCAAGAGACCCAGTACTTC
TRBV7-8	.	TRBJ1-5	.	17	CASSTSISGYSNQPQHF	TGTGCCAGCAGCACGTCAATCTCGGGATATAGCAATCAGCCCCAGCATTTT
TRBV6-1	.	TRBJ2-7	TRBD1	14	CASSDWGQTNEQYF	TGTGCCAGCAGTGATTGGGGACAGACAAACGAGCAGTACTTC
TRBV7-9	.	TRBJ2-1	.	14	CASSFTSSYNEQFF	TGTGCCAGCAGCTTCACGAGCTCCTACAATGAGCAGTTCTTC
TRBV2	.	TRBJ1-2	TRBD1	15	CASSETGASAYGYTF	TGTGCCAGCAGTGAAACAGGGGCTTCCGCCTATGGCTACACCTTC
TRBV6-1	.	TRBJ2-1	TRBD1	16	CASSEASGQGGNEQFF	TGTGCCAGCAGTGAAGCTTCGGGACAGGGTGGCAATGAGCAGTTCTTC
TRBV4-1	few	TRBJ1-6	.	14	CASSQGTANSPLHF	TGCGCCAGCAGCCAAGGGACAGCAAATTCACCCCTCCACTTT
TRBV6-2/TRBV6-3	once	TRBJ2-1	.	14	CASSDFPSYNEQFF	TGTGCCAGCAGTGACTTCCCCAGCTACAATGAGCAGTTCTTC
TRBV6-5	.	TRBJ1-2	.	14	CASSYGQGNYGYTF	TGTGCCAGCAGTTACGGGCAGGGGAACTATGGCTACACCTTC
TRBV6-4	.	TRBJ2-3	TRBD1	14	CASSEQGSTDTQYF	TGTGCCAGCAGTGAACAGGGGAGCACAGATACGCAGTATTTT
TRBV12-3/TRBV12-4	once	TRBJ1-1	.	12	CASSFQGPEAFF	TGTGCCAGCAGTTTTCAGGGTCCTGAAGCTTTCTTT
TRBV12-5	.	TRBJ2-5	TRBD1	15	CASAPGQGLGETQYF	TGTGCTAGTGCCCCGGGACAGGGCCTCGGAGAGACCCAGTACTTC
TRBV3-1/TRBV3-2	.	TRBJ1-2	.	13	CASSQDYDWGYTF	TGTGCCAGCAGCCAAGATTACGACTGGGGCTACACCTTC
TRBV7-8	.	TRBJ1-1	.	15	CASSLGGGRNTEAFF	TGTGCCAGCAGCTTAGGCGGGGGACGGAACACTGAAGCTTTCTTT
TRBV18	.	TRBJ2-1	TRBD1	13	CASSPDRGNEQFF	TGTGCCAGCTCCCCCGACAGGGGCAATGAGCAGTTCTTC
TRBV4-1	.	TRBJ1-5	.	15	CASSQDYGQYQPQHF	TGCGCCAGCAGCCAAGATTACGGACAATATCAGCCCCAGCATTTT
TRBV5-1	.	TRBJ1-1	TRBD1	14	CASRTGGRNTEAFF	TGCGCCAGTAGAACAGGGGGCCGGAACACTGAAGCTTTCTTT
TRBV2	.	TRBJ2-3	.	13	CASSRRFTDTQYF	TGTGCCAGCAGTAGGAGATTCACAGATACGCAGTATTTT
TRBV10-3	once	TRBJ2-7	.	12	CAISEQTSEQYF	TGTGCCATCAGTGAGCAGACTAGCGAGCAGTACTTC
TRBV7-9	.	TRBJ2-1	TRBD2	19	CASSWDMTSGSPRYNEQFF	TGTGCCAGCAGCTGGGACATGACTAGCGGGAGCCCGCGGTACAATGAGCAGTTCTTC
TRBV4-1	.	TRBJ2-1	TRBD1	16	CASSQGGRYRGDEQFF	TGCGCCAGCAGCCAAGGGGGACGGTACAGGGGCGATGAGCAGTTCTTC
TRBV4-3	.	TRBJ2-7	.	15	CASSQDLAVYYEQYF	TGCGCCAGCAGCCAAGATTTAGCAGTCTACTACGAGCAGTACTTC
TRBV7-9	once	TRBJ1-6	TRBD1	18	CASSLVQAGGTSNSPLHF	TGTGCCAGCAGCTTAGTGCAGGCAGGGGGGACGTCTAATTCACCCCTCCACTTT
TRBV6-5	.	TRBJ2-1	.	15	CASSYSQDSYNEQFF	TGTGCCAGCAGTTACTCGCAGGACAGTTACAATGAGCAGTTCTTC
TRBV7-9	.	TRBJ1-1	TRBD1	14	CASSSGQPNTEAFF	TGTGCCAGCAGCTCGGGACAGCCGAACACTGAAGCTTTCTTT